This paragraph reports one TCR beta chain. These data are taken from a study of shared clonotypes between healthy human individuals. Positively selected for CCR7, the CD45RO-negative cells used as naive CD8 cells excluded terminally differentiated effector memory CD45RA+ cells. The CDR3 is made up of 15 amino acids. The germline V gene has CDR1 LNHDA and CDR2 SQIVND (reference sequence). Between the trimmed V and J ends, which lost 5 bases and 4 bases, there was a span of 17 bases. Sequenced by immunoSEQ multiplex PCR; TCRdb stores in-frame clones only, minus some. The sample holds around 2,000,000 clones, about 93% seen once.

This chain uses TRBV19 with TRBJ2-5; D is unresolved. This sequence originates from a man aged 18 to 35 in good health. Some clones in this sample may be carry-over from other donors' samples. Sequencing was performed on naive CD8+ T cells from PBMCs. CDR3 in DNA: TGTGCCAGTAGTCCAAGGGCACACCTAGTAGAGACCCAGTACTTC. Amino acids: CASSPRAHLVETQYF. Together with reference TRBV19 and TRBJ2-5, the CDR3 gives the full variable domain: DGGITQSPKYLFRKEGQNVTLSCEQNLNHDAMYWYRQDPGQGLRLIYYSQIVNDFQKGDIAEGYSVSREKKESFPLTVTSAQKNPTAFYLCASSPRAHLVETQYFGPGTRLLVL.